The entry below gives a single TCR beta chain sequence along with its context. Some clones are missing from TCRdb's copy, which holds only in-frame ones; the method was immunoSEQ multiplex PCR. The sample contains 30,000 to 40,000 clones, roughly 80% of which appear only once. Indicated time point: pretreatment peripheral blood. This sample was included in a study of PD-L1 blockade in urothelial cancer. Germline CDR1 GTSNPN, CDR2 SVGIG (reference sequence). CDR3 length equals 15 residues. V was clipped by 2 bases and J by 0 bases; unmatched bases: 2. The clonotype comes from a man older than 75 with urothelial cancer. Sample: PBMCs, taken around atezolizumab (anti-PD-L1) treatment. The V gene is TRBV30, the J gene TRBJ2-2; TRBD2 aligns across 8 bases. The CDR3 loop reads CAWSRGGANTGELFF. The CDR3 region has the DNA TGTGCCTGGAGTCGGGGGGGCGCGAACACCGGGGAGCTGTTTTTT. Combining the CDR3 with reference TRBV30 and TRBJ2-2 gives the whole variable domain SQTIHQWPATLVQPVGSPLSLECTVEGTSNPNLYWYRQAAGRGLQLLFYSVGIGQISSEVPQNLSASRPQDRQFILSSKKLLLSDSGFYLCAWSRGGANTGELFFGEGSRLTVL.